This paragraph reports one T cell receptor beta chain. The target antigen is unknown. The data belong to a study of Ad26.COV2.S vaccination and SARS-CoV-2 variants. Regarding the study as a whole: For non-spike TCRs, breadth in vaccine recipients resembled that in placebo recipients. Responses of T cells in total may have been underestimated by the TCR breadth and depth analyses.

Treatment meaning: some 20 received Ad26.COV2.S at low or high dose, single or two shots; several received placebo; per-sample allocation not given. Specimen acquisition occurred on day 63 following the initial vaccine or placebo injection. Clones were read by immunoSEQ multiplex PCR, and TCRdb kept only the in-frame ones, dropping some. The sample contains about 420,000 clones, roughly 90% of which appear only once. V lost 7 bases to trimming and J lost 1 base, with 17 bases between them. CDR1 is MDHEN, CDR2 SYDVKM, per germline. This CDR3 is 16 amino acids long. The chain employs TRBV28 and TRBJ1-5, with a tentative D call TRBD1 (5 bases). The source was peripheral blood, collected in a trial of Ad26.COV2.S vaccine versus placebo. The TCR sequence derives from a person aged 18-65 years who received the Ad26.COV2.S COVID-19 vaccine or a placebo. CDR3 sequence: CASTLHSQGSNQPQHF. The CDR3 nucleotides are TGTGCCAGCACCTTGCATAGTCAGGGCAGCAATCAGCCCCAGCATTTT.